The T cell receptor (beta chain) under discussion was sequenced for a study of blood T cell repertoires in COVID-19. The wider study: Donors in the United States, Italy and Spain gave samples during acute or convalescent COVID-19.

The assay was immunoSEQ multiplex PCR, and TCRdb's table has in-frame clones only and misses some. The table has tens of thousands of clones, about nine tenths seen once; the top ten hold under 3%. The germline CDR1 and CDR2 sequences are MDHEN and SYDVKM. The CDR3 loop spans 14 amino acids. Germline trimming cut 5 bases from V and 4 bases from J; bases unmatched to any gene: 4. The rearrangement links TRBV28 to TRBJ1-2; TRBD1 matches at 10 bases. The sequencing input was peripheral blood. The TCR was taken from a woman between 50 and 59 years old with active or convalescent COVID-19. The chain's CDR3 is CASSRTGGGYGYTF. Written as DNA, the CDR3 is TGTGCCAGCAGTCGGACAGGGGGAGGCTATGGCTACACCTTC.